This T cell receptor (beta chain) was sequenced for a study of CD8+ T cells in alopecia areata. Background on the study: People stayed on tofacitinib for 6 to 18 months, then stopped the drug for 6 months. Study-wide findings and caveats: Links between baseline CD8+ expansion and response need larger treated cohorts.

RNA, once extracted, was reverse transcribed into cDNA for use as the sequencing template. TCRdb's copy holds only in-frame clones and misses some; the assay was immunoSEQ multiplex PCR. The table has about 210,000 clones, around two fifths seen once; the top ten hold more than 0.4%. The CDR3 extends over 12 amino acids. The V gene's germline CDR1 is SSHAT and CDR2 FNYEAQ (reference sequence). In this sample, this clone turned up a few times. The antigen is undetermined. The junction does not match germline at one end; this may be a read error. Treatment specified: oral pan-JAK inhibitor, 5-10 mg twice daily. The investigators collected lesional scalp punch biopsies and peripheral blood from alopecia areata patients. The researchers isolated CD4+ and CD8+ T cells from PBMCs by sorting.

Source: CD4+ T cells sorted from blood, taken at approximately week 30, from a patient treated with tofacitinib. The chain carries TRBV7-7 and TRBJ2-5, with no clear D. This receptor was identified in a human donor with alopecia areata. The CDR3 protein is CASSTHQETQYF. The CDR3 DNA follows: TGTGCTAGCAGCACCCACCAAGAGACCCAGTACTTC.